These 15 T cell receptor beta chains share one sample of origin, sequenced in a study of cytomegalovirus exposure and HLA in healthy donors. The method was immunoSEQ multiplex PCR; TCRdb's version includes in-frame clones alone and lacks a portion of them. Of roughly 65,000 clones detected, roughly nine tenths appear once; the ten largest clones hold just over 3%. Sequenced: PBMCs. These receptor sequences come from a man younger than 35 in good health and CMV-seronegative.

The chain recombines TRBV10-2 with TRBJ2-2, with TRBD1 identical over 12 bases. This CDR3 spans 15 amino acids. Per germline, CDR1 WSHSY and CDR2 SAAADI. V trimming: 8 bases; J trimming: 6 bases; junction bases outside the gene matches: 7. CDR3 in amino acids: CASLRDRGLSGELFF. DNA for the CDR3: TGCGCCAGCCTCCGGGACAGGGGGCTTTCCGGGGAGCTGTTTTTT.

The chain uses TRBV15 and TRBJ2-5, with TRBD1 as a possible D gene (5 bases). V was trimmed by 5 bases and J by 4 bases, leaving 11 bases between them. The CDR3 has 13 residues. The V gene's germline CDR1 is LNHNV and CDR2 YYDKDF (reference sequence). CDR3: CATSGGQGETQYF. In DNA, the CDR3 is TGTGCCACCAGCGGTGGGCAGGGAGAGACCCAGTACTTC. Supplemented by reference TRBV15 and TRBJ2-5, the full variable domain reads DAMVIQNPRYQVTQFGKPVTLSCSQTLNHNVMYWYQQKSSQAPKLLFHYYDKDFNNEADTPDNFQSRRPNTSFCFLDIRSPGLGDTAMYLCATSGGQGETQYFGPGTRLLVL.

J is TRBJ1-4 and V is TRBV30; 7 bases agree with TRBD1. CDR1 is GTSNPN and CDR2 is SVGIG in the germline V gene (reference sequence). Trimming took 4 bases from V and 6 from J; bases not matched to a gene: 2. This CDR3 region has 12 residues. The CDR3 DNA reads TGTGCCTGGACAGGGGGAGATGAAAAACTGTTTTTT. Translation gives CAWTGGDEKLFF.

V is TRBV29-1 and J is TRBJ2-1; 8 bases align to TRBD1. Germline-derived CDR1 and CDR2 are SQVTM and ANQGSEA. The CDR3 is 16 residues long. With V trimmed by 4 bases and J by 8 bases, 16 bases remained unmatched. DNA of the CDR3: TGCAGCGTTGCAACGATCCAGGGGGCTAAAAGCTATGAGCAGTTCTTC. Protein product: CSVATIQGAKSYEQFF.

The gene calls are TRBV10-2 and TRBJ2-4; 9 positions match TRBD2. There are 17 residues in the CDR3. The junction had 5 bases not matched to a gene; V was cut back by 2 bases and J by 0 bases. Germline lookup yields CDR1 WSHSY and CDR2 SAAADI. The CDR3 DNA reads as TGCGCCAGCAGTGAGCTAGCGGGGTCGCTAGCCAAAAACATTCAGTACTTC. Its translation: CASSELAGSLAKNIQYF.

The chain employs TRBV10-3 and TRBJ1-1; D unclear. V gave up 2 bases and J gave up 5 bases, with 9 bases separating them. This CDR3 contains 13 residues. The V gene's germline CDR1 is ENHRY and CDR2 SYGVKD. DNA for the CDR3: TGTGCCATCAGTGAGCGGGAGGAAACTGAAGCTTTCTTT. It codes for CAISEREETEAFF.

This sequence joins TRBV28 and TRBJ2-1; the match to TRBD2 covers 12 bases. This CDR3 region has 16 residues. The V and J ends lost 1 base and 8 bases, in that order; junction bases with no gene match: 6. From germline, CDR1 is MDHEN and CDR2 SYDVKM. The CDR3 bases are TGTGCCAGCAGTTTATCGACTAGCGGGAGTTTCTATGAGCAGTTCTTC. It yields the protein CASSLSTSGSFYEQFF.

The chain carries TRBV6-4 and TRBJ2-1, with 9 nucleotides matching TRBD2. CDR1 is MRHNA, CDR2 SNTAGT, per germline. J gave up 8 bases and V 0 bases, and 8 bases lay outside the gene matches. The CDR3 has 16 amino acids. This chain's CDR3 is CASSDSRGTSHYEQFF. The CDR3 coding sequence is TGTGCCAGCAGTGACTCCCGTGGGACTAGCCACTATGAGCAGTTCTTC.

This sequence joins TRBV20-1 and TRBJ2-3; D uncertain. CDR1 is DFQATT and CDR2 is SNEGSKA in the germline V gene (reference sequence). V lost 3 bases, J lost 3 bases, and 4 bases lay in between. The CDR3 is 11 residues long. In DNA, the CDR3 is TGCAGTGCTAGGCGGACAGATACGCAGTATTTT. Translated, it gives CSARRTDTQYF.

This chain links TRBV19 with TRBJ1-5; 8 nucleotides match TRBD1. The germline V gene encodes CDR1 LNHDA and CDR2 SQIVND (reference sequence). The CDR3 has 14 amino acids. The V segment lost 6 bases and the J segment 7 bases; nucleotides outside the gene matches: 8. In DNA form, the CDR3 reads TGTGCCAGTAGCCTGGGACAGGAGGCCCAGCCCCAGCATTTT. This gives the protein CASSLGQEAQPQHF.

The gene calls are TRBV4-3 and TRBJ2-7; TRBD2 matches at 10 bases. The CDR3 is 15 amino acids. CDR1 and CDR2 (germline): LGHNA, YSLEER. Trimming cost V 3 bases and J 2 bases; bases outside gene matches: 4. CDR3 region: CASSHTSGAPYEQYF. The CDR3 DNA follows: TGCGCCAGCAGCCATACTAGCGGGGCCCCCTACGAGCAGTACTTC.

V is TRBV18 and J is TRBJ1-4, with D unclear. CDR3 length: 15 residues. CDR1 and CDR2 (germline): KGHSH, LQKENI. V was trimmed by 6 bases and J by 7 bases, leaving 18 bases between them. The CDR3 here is CASSQKVAGSEKLFF. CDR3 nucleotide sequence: TGTGCCAGCTCCCAAAAGGTAGCGGGGAGTGAAAAACTGTTTTTT.

CDR3 DNA: TGTGCCAGCAGTTCGGCGCAAGGACTCAATGAGCAGTTCTTC. It is translated as CASSSAQGLNEQFF. V is TRBV27 and J is TRBJ2-1, with a possible D match to TRBD2 (5 bases). Trimming pared 4 bases from V and 6 bases from J, leaving 13 bases between. Germline V gene data show CDR1 as MNHEY and CDR2 as SMNVEV (reference sequence). The CDR3 length is 14 residues.

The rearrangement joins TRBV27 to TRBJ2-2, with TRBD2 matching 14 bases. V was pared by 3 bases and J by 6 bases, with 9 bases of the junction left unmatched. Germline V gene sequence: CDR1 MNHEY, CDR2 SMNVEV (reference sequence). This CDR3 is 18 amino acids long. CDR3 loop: CASSFDIPGLAGAGELFF. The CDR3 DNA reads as TGTGCCAGCAGTTTCGATATTCCGGGACTAGCGGGAGCCGGGGAGCTGTTTTTT.

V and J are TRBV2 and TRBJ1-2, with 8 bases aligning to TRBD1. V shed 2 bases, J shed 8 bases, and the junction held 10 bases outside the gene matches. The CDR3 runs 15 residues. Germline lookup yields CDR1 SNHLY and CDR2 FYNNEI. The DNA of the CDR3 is TGTGCCAGCAGTGAATCGGGACAGGATTCGGAAGGCTACACCTTC. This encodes CASSESGQDSEGYTF.